Following are 12 T cell receptor beta chains from one sample sequenced in a study of cytomegalovirus exposure and HLA in healthy donors. Researchers ran the PCR with 60 Vbeta and 13 Jbeta primers. Assay used: immunoSEQ multiplex PCR; TCRdb lists only in-frame clones, some missing. The listing contains 65,000 to 95,000 clones. The specimen was PBMCs. These receptors came from a woman aged 55-75 years in good health and CMV-seronegative.

The chain links TRBV6-1 to TRBJ2-5; tentatively, D is TRBD1 (6 bases). The CDR3 covers 16 residues. CDR1 and CDR2 from the germline V gene are MNHNS and SASEGT. V lost 4 bases to trimming and J lost 4 bases, with 19 bases between them. The CDR3 here is CASSAEIQGSIETQYF. CDR3 in DNA: TGTGCCAGCAGTGCCGAAATACAGGGTTCTATAGAGACCCAGTACTTC.

This chain connects TRBV7-2 to TRBJ1-1; D might be TRBD1 (5 bases). In germline, CDR1 is SGHTA, CDR2 FQGNSA. The CDR3 has 13 residues. V lost 6 bases to trimming and J lost 1 base, with 9 bases between them. The CDR3 sequence: CASSAGWNTEAFF. CDR3 sequence (DNA): TGTGCCAGCAGTGCAGGGTGGAACACTGAAGCTTTCTTT.

CDR3 in DNA: TGCAGCGTTGAATCACCCTGGACAGGTTACGGAGAGACCCAGTACTTC. It translates to CSVESPWTGYGETQYF. The chain combines TRBV29-1 with TRBJ2-5; TRBD1 matches 7 bases. J was trimmed by 4 bases and V by 2 bases; bases with no gene match: 13. The CDR3 contains 16 residues. Germline V lookup: CDR1 SQVTM, CDR2 ANQGSEA.

V gene TRBV28 combines with J gene TRBJ2-2; 12 bases fit TRBD2. Trimming cost V 0 bases and J 8 bases; bases outside gene matches: 7. This CDR3 has 17 amino acids. Germline lookup yields CDR1 MDHEN and CDR2 SYDVKM. The CDR3 coding sequence is TGTGCCAGCAGTTTATGGTTTCTAGCGGGAGGGCCAGGGGAGCTGTTTTTT. Translated: CASSLWFLAGGPGELFF.

J is TRBJ2-7 and V is TRBV18; 7 positions agree with TRBD1. CDR1 is KGHSH, CDR2 LQKENI, per germline. CDR3 size: 12 residues. Trimming cost V 3 bases and J 6 bases; bases outside gene matches: 2. CDR3 loop: CASSPDRSEQYF. As DNA, the CDR3 is TGTGCCAGCTCACCGGACAGGTCCGAGCAGTACTTC. Using reference TRBV18 and TRBJ2-7 for the parts outside the CDR3, the full variable domain is NAGVMQNPRHLVRRRGQEARLRCSPMKGHSHVYWYRQLPEEGLKFMVYLQKENIIDESGMPKERFSAEFPKEGPSILRIQQVVRGDSAAYFCASSPDRSEQYFGPGTRLTVT.

The V call is TRBV5-1, the J call TRBJ2-1, with 8 bases lining up with TRBD2. Germline values: CDR1 SGHRS, CDR2 YFSETQ. The CDR3 spans 17 residues. J gave up 2 bases and V 1 base, and 8 bases lay outside the gene matches. Written as DNA, the CDR3 is TGCGCCAGCAGCTTGAGTGGACTAGCTGGGGCCTACAATGAGCAGTTCTTC. This gives the protein CASSLSGLAGAYNEQFF.

This chain links TRBV28 with TRBJ2-5, with D unclear. The CDR3 has 13 amino acids. Trimming removed 4 bases from V and 2 bases from J, with 8 bases in between. Germline CDR1 reads MDHEN; CDR2 reads SYDVKM. The DNA for the CDR3 is TGTGCCAGCAGTTCCTCTTCTCAAGAGACCCAGTACTTC. Protein product: CASSSSSQETQYF. Full variable domain (outside the CDR3, taken from reference TRBV28 and TRBJ2-5): DVKVTQSSRYLVKRTGEKVFLECVQDMDHENMFWYRQDPGLGLRLIYFSYDVKMKEKGDIPEGYSVSREKKERFSLILESASTNQTSMYLCASSSSSQETQYFGPGTRLLVL.

The chain has TRBV6-1 and TRBJ2-3; TRBD1 matches 8 bases. Germline V lookup: CDR1 MNHNS, CDR2 SASEGT. The ends lost 5 bases at V and 4 bases at J; junction bases unmatched: 8. The CDR3 has 15 residues. DNA of the CDR3: TGTGCCAGCAGTATGGACAGGGTTGGATCAGATACGCAGTATTTT. It is translated as CASSMDRVGSDTQYF.

This sequence joins TRBV12-2 and TRBJ2-7; TRBD2, the D gene given by the table, was not confirmed from the DNA. TRBV12-2 constitutes a pseudogene. This CDR3 has 16 amino acids. CDR3 coding DNA: TGTGCAAGTCGCTACCAGCGGCTGCCGAGCTCCTACGAGCAGTACTTC. As protein: CASRYQRLPSSYEQYF.

The V gene is TRBV19, the J gene TRBJ2-1; tentative D call: TRBD2 (5 bases). This CDR3 region has 14 residues. Trimming cost V 4 bases and J 3 bases, with 10 bases left between them. The germline V gene encodes CDR1 LNHDA and CDR2 SQIVND (reference sequence). The CDR3 here is CASSSDYFYNEQFF. CDR3 coding DNA: TGTGCCAGTAGTAGTGACTATTTCTACAATGAGCAGTTCTTC. The variable domain in full, with the rest retrieved from reference TRBV19 and TRBJ2-1, is DGGITQSPKYLFRKEGQNVTLSCEQNLNHDAMYWYRQDPGQGLRLIYYSQIVNDFQKGDIAEGYSVSREKKESFPLTVTSAQKNPTAFYLCASSSDYFYNEQFFGPGTRLTVL.

The V call is TRBV7-3, the J call TRBJ2-3, with D unclear. From germline, CDR1 is SGHTA and CDR2 FQGTGA. With 5 bases removed from V and 5 bases from J, the gap between germline ends came to 11 bases. This CDR3 region has 13 residues. This CDR3 reads CASSPPGLDTQYF. The CDR3 nucleotides are TGTGCCAGCAGCCCCCCAGGTTTAGATACGCAGTATTTT. Together with reference TRBV7-3 and TRBJ2-3, the CDR3 gives the full variable domain: GAGVSQTPSNKVTEKGKYVELRCDPISGHTALYWYRQSLGQGPEFLIYFQGTGAADDSGLPNDRFFAVRPEGSVSTLKIQRTERGDSAVYLCASSPPGLDTQYFGPGTRLTVL.

This chain uses TRBV2 with TRBJ2-7, with a possible D match to TRBD2 (6 bases). Germline V CDR1 and CDR2: SNHLY, FYNNEI. The CDR3 is 16 amino acids. Trimming removed 7 bases from V and 6 bases from J, with 25 bases in between. This CDR3 is CASTVGRGLPQGEQYF. CDR3 coding DNA: TGTGCCAGCACCGTCGGAAGAGGACTACCCCAGGGCGAGCAGTACTTC.